This TCR beta chain was sequenced for a study of cytomegalovirus exposure and HLA in healthy donors. Study-level information: Previous work identified 100 million or so unique TCR beta sequences from around 200 million T cells. Falling in the Caucasian-associated ancestry cluster were less than 85% of under 450 genotyped donors.

On this clone itself: What it recognizes is unknown.

PCR involved 60 Vbeta and 13 Jbeta primers. TCRdb's copy holds only in-frame clones and misses some; the assay was immunoSEQ multiplex PCR. The sample consists of 210,000 or so clones, roughly four fifths of them appearing once. General study points: Upon later analysis, HLA-associated TCR beta chains proved more clonally expanded than other, equally common chains.

Trimming cost V 1 base and J 6 bases; bases outside gene matches: 6. The CDR3 loop spans 15 amino acids. The germline V gene encodes CDR1 SGHVS and CDR2 FQNEAQ. Sequences were obtained from PBMCs. This receptor was identified in a girl aged 10 to 17 in good health and CMV-seronegative. The chain links TRBV7-8 to TRBJ2-1; 7 bases line up with TRBD2. The CDR3 loop is CASSLVAGVVNEQFF. CDR3 DNA sequence: TGTGCCAGCAGCTTAGTGGCGGGGGTGGTCAATGAGCAGTTCTTC.